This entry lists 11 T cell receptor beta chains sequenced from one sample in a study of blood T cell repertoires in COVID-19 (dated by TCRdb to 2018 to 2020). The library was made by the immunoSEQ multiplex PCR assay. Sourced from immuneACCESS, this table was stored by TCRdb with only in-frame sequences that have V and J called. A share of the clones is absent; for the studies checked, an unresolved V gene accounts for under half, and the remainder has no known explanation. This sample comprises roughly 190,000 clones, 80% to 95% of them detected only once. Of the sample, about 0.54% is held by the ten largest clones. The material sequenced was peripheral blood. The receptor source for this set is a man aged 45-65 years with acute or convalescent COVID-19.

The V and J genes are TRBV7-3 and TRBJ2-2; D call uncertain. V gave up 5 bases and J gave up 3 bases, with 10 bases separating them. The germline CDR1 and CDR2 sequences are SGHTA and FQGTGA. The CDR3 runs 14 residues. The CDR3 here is CASSRKPYTGELFF. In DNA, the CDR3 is TGTGCCAGCAGCCGTAAGCCTTACACCGGGGAGCTGTTTTTT.

CDR3 sequence reads: CASSPPLPQVNYGYTF. In DNA, the CDR3 is TGTGCCAGCAGCCCCCCCCTACCTCAGGTCAACTATGGCTACACCTTC. The chain recombines TRBV28 with TRBJ1-2; D not resolved. CDR3 size: 16 residues. In germline, CDR1 is MDHEN, CDR2 SYDVKM. Trimming removed 6 bases from V and 2 bases from J, with 19 bases in between.

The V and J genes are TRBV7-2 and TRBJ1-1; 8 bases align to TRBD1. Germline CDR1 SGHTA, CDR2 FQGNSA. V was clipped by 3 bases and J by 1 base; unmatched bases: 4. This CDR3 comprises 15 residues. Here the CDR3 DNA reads TGTGCCAGCAGCTTGAGGACAGGGTGGAACACTGAAGCTTTCTTT. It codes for CASSLRTGWNTEAFF.

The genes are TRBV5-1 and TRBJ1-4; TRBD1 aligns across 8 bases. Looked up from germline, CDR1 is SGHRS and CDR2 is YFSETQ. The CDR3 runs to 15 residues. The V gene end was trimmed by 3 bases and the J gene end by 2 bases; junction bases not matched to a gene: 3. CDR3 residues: CASSYRTGTNEKLFF. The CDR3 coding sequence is TGCGCCAGCAGCTACCGGACAGGGACTAATGAAAAACTGTTTTTT.

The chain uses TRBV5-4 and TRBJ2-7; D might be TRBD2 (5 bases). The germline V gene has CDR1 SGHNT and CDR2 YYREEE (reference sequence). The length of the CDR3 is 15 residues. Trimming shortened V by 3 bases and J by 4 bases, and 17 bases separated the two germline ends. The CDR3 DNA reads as TGTGCCAGCAGCTCCCCGGGAAGGGAGAATTACGAGCAGTACTTC. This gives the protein CASSSPGRENYEQYF.

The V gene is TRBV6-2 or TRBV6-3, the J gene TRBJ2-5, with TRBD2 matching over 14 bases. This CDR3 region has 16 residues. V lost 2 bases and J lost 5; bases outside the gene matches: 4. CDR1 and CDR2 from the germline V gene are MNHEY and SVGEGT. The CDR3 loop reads CASSYGTSGGRETQYF. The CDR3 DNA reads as TGTGCCAGCAGTTACGGGACTAGCGGGGGTCGGGAGACCCAGTACTTC.

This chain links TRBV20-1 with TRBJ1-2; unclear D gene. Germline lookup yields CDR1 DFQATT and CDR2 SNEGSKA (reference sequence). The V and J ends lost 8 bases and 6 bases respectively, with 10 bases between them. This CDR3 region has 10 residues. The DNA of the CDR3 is TGCAGTCCCCTTATCGATGGCTACACCTTC. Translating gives CSPLIDGYTF.

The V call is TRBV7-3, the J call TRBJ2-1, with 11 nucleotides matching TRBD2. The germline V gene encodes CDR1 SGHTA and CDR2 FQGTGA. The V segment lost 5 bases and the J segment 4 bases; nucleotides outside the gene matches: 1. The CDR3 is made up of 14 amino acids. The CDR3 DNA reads TGTGCCAGCAGCACTAGCGGGAGTTACAATGAGCAGTTCTTC. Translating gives CASSTSGSYNEQFF.

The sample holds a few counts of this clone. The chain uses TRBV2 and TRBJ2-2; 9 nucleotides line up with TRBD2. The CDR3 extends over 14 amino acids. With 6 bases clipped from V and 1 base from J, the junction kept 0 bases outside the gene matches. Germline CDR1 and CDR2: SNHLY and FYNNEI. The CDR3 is CASRLAGNTGELFF. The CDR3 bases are TGTGCCAGCAGACTAGCGGGGAACACCGGGGAGCTGTTTTTT.

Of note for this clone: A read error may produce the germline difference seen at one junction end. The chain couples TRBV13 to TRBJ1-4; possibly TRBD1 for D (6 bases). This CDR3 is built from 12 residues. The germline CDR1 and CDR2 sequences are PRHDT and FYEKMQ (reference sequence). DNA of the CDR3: TGTGCCAGCAGCTTAGCCCCAGGACAGCCCAGTTTT. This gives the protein CASSLAPGQPSF.

The DNA for the CDR3 is TGTGCCAGCTCCCCAGGACAGAGCCCCTACGAGCAGTACGTC. Translating it yields CASSPGQSPYEQYV. The V gene is TRBV18, the J gene TRBJ2-7, with a possible D match to TRBD1 (6 bases). Trimming removed 6 bases at V and 2 bases at J, with 14 bases between. The CDR3 is made up of 14 amino acids. CDR1 and CDR2 from the germline V gene are KGHSH and LQKENI.